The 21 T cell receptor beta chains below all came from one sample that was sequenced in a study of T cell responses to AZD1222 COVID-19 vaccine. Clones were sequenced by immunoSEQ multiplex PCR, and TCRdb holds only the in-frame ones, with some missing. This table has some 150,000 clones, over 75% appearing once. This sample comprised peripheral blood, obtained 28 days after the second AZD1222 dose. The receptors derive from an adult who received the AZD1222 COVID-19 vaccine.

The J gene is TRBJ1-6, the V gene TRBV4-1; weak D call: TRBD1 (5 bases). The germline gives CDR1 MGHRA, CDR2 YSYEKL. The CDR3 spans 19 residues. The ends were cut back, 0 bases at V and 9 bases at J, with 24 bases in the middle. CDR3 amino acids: CASSQDIVTGRISSSPLHF. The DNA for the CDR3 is TGCGCCAGCAGCCAAGATATCGTCACGGGACGCATATCCAGTTCACCCCTCCACTTT.

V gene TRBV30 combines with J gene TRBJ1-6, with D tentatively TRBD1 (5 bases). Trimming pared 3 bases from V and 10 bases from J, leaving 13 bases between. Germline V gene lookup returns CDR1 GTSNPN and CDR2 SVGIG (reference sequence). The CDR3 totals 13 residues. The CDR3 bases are TGTGCCTGGAGCCAACGGGGGGTCTCACCCCTCCACTTT. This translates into CAWSQRGVSPLHF.

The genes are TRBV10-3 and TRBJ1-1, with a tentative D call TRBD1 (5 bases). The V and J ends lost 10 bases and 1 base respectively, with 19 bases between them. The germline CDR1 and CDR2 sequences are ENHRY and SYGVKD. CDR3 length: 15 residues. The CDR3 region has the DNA TGTGCCACCACACCCTCGACAGTCTCGAACACTGAAGCTTTCTTT. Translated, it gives CATTPSTVSNTEAFF.

CDR3 sequence: CASSDRDRVNSPLHF. The CDR3, as DNA: TGTGCCAGCAGTGATCGGGACAGGGTTAATTCACCCCTCCACTTT. The J gene is TRBJ1-6, the V gene TRBV6-1; TRBD1 aligns across 9 bases. The CDR3 totals 15 residues. The J segment lost 6 bases and the V segment lost 3 bases, leaving 3 bases of the junction unmatched. In germline, CDR1 is MNHNS, CDR2 SASEGT.

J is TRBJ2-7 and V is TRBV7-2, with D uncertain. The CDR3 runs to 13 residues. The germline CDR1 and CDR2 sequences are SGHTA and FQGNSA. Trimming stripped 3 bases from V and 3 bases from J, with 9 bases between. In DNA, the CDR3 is TGTGCCAGCAGCTTTGGGCCTAACTACGAGCAGTACTTC. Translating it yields CASSFGPNYEQYF.

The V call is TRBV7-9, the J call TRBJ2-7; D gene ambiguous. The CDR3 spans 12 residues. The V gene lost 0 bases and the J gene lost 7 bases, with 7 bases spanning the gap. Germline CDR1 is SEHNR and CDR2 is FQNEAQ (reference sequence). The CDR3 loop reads CASSLAAPEQYF. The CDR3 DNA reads TGTGCCAGCAGCTTAGCGGCCCCGGAGCAGTACTTC.

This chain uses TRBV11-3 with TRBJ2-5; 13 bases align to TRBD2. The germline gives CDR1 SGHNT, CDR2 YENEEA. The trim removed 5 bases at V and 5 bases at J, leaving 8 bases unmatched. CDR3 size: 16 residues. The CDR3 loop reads CASSLRTSGGRETQYF. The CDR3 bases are TGTGCCAGCAGCCTCCGGACTAGCGGGGGAAGGGAGACCCAGTACTTC.

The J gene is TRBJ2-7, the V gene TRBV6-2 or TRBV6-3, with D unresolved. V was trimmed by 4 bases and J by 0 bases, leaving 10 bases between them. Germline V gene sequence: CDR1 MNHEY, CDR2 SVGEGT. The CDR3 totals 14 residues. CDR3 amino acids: CASSLYDYSYEQYF. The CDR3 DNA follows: TGTGCCAGCAGTTTATACGATTACTCCTACGAGCAGTACTTC.

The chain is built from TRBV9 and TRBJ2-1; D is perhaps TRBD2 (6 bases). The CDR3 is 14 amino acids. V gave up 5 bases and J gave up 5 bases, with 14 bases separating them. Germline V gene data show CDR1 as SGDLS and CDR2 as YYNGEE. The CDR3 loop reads CASRPGLINNEQFF. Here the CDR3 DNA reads TGTGCCAGCAGGCCTGGACTAATCAACAATGAGCAGTTCTTC.

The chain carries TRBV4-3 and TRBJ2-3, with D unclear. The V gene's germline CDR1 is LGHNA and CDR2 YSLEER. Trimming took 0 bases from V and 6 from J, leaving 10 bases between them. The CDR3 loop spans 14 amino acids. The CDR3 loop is CASSQDALSDTQYF. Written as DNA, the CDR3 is TGCGCCAGCAGCCAAGATGCTCTCTCGGATACGCAGTATTTT.

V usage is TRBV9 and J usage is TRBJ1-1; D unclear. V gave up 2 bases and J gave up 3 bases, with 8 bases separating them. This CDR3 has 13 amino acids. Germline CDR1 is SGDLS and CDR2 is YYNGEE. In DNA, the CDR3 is TGTGCCAGCAGCGTTGATGGATACACTGAAGCTTTCTTT. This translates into CASSVDGYTEAFF.

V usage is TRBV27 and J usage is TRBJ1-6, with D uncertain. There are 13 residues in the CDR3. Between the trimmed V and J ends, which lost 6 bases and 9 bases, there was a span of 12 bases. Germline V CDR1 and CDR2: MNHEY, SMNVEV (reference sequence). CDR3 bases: TGTGCCAGCAGACCGAACACTGCTTCACCCCTCCACTTT. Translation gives CASRPNTASPLHF.

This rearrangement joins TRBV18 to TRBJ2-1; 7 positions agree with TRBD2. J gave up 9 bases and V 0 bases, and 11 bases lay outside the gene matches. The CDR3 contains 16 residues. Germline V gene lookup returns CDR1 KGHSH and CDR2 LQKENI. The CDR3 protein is CASSPPSQRGQGEQFF. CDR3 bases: TGTGCCAGCTCACCACCGAGCCAGCGGGGCCAGGGTGAGCAGTTCTTC.

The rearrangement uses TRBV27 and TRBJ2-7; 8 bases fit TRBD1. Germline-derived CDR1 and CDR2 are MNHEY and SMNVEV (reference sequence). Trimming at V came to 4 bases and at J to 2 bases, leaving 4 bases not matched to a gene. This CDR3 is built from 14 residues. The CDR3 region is CASSWTGKTYEQYF. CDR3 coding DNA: TGTGCCAGCAGTTGGACAGGGAAGACCTACGAGCAGTACTTC.

The CDR3 loop reads CASSPRIEVSDTEAFF. The CDR3 DNA is TGTGCCAGCTCACCACGAATTGAGGTTTCGGACACTGAAGCTTTCTTT. V gene TRBV18 combines with J gene TRBJ1-1, with no clear D. The V gene's germline CDR1 is KGHSH and CDR2 LQKENI. The CDR3 consists of 16 residues. V lost 1 base and J 3 bases, leaving 15 bases between the germline ends.

The CDR3: CASSPPFSEAFF. CDR3 nucleotide sequence: TGTGCCAGCTCACCACCTTTTTCTGAAGCTTTCTTT. The V call is TRBV18, the J call TRBJ1-1; D gene ambiguous. The V and J ends lost 0 bases and 6 bases respectively, with 5 bases between them. The CDR3 loop spans 12 amino acids. Per germline, CDR1 KGHSH and CDR2 LQKENI.

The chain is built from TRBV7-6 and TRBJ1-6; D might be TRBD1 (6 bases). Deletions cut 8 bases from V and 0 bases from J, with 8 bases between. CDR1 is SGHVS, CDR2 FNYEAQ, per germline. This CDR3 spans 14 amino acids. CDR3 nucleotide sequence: TGTGCCAGCGGAGGGGGCTCCTATAATTCACCCCTCCACTTT. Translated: CASGGGSYNSPLHF.

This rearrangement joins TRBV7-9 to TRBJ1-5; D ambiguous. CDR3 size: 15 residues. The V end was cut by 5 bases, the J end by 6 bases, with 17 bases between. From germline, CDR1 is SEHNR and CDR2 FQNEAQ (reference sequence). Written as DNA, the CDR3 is TGTGCCAGCAGCGATAGTTCTCGGGCCCTTCAGCCCCAGCATTTT. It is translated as CASSDSSRALQPQHF.

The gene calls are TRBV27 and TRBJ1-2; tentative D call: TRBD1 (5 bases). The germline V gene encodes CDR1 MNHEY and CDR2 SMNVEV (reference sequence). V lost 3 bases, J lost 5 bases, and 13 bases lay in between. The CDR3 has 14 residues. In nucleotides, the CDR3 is TGTGCCAGCAGTTTTGCGGGGGTGGATTATGGCTACACCTTC. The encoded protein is CASSFAGVDYGYTF.

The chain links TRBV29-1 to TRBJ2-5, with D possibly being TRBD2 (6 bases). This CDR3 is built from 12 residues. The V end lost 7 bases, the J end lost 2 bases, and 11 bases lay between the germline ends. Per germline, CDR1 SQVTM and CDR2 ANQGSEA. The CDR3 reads CSGWGEQETQYF. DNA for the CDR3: TGCAGCGGATGGGGGGAACAAGAGACCCAGTACTTC.

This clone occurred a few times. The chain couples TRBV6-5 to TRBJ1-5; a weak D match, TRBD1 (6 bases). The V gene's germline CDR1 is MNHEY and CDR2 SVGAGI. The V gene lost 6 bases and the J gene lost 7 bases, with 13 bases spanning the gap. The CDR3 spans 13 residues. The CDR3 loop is CASSWTAWQPQHF. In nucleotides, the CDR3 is TGTGCCAGCAGCTGGACAGCTTGGCAGCCCCAGCATTTT.